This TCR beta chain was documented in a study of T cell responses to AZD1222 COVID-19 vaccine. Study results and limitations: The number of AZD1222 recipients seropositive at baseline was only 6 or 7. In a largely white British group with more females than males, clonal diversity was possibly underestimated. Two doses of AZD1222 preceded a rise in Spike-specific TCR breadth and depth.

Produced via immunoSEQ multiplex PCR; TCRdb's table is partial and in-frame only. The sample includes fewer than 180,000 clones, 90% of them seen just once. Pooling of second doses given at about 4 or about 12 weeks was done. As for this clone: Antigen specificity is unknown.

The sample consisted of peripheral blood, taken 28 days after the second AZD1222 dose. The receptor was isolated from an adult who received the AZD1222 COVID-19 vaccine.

The CDR3 DNA is TGTGCCAGCAGCTTAGGGACAAAGCAGTACTTC. Residues: CASSLGTKQYF. The chain couples TRBV11-2 to TRBJ2-7; D is perhaps TRBD1 (5 bases). Germline-derived CDR1 and CDR2 are SGHAT and FQNNGV. V shed 1 base and J shed 8 bases, with 6 bases lying between them. There are 11 residues in the CDR3.